The next 31 T cell receptor beta chains were all read from a single sample in a study of liver allograft versus peripheral blood T cells. About the study: Recipients' peripheral blood supplied the T cell receptor repertoires against which those in transplanted livers were compared.

MiXCR was run by TCRdb on the reads, yielding one entry per CDR3 protein. The data show 6,000 to 8,000 distinct CDR3 sequences, about a fifth seen once. The receptors stem from a human patient who had a liver transplant. A subset of T cells may come from the graft donor.

By share, this clonotype counts as medium-sized (0.01 to 0.1%). The chain is built from TRBV19 and TRBJ2-7; 11 bases match TRBD2. CDR1 is LNHDA, CDR2 SQIVND, per germline (reference sequence). The CDR3 loop spans 14 amino acids. Losses at the gene ends were 4 bases for V and 2 bases for J; bases not matched to a gene: 1. CDR3 sequence (DNA): TGTGCCAGTAGTAATAGCGGGGGGGCCTACGAGCAGTACTTC. Translated: CASSNSGGAYEQYF. The entire variable domain, with the rest obtained from reference TRBV19 and TRBJ2-7, is as follows: DGGITQSPKYLFRKEGQNVTLSCEQNLNHDAMYWYRQDPGQGLRLIYYSQIVNDFQKGDIAEGYSVSREKKESFPLTVTSAQKNPTAFYLCASSNSGGAYEQYFGPGTRLTVT.

The chain couples TRBV28 to TRBJ2-6; 12 bases are a match to TRBD2. The germline V gene encodes CDR1 MDHEN and CDR2 SYDVKM. The CDR3 spans 18 residues. Germline trimming cut 2 bases from V and 0 bases from J; bases unmatched to any gene: 2. CDR3 in DNA: TGTGCCAGCAGTTTAGCTAGCGGGGGGGTCTCTGGGGCCAACGTCCTGACTTTC. It specifies CASSLASGGVSGANVLTF.

This clonotype was detected ten times or more. Compared with germline, one end of the junction differs, possibly owing to a read error. This sequence joins TRBV10-3 and TRBJ1-4, with D unclear. The CDR3 has 14 amino acids. In germline, CDR1 is ENHRY, CDR2 SYGVKD. In nucleotides, the CDR3 is TGTGCCATCAGTGAATCGAGCAAAAATGGAAAACTGTTTTTT. Translated: CAISESSKNGKLFF.

Within the sample, this clonotype is medium-sized (0.01 to 0.1%). This chain joins TRBV27 and TRBJ1-4, with D uncertain. CDR3 length: 16 amino acids. Germline CDR1 MNHEY, CDR2 SMNVEV (reference sequence). With 5 bases removed from V and 0 bases from J, the gap between germline ends came to 13 bases. The CDR3 loop is CASSQYFLATNEKLFF. The CDR3 nucleotides are TGTGCCAGCAGTCAATATTTCCTTGCAACTAATGAAAAACTGTTTTTT.

This clonotype has a count of ten or more. The CDR3 is CATLQGMNTEAFF. CDR3 nucleotides: TGTGCCACCCTACAGGGGATGAACACTGAAGCTTTCTTT. This chain links TRBV6-1 with TRBJ1-1; 7 nucleotides line up with TRBD1. Trimming took 10 bases from V and 0 from J; bases not matched to a gene: 5. The CDR3 is 13 residues long. Germline lookup yields CDR1 MNHNS and CDR2 SASEGT.

This clonotype is classed as medium-sized (0.01 to 0.1%). The rearrangement uses TRBV28 and TRBJ2-1; TRBD2 is a possible D gene (6 bases). This CDR3 has 16 amino acids. Germline CDR1 and CDR2: MDHEN and SYDVKM. Trimming took off 2 bases at V and 0 bases at J, with 11 bases between the two ends. CDR3: CASSLIAEGSYNEQFF. The CDR3 DNA follows: TGTGCCAGCAGTTTAATAGCGGAGGGCTCCTACAATGAGCAGTTCTTC.

The rearrangement links TRBV12-3 or TRBV12-4 to TRBJ1-5; 7 bases match TRBD1. CDR3 length: 15 amino acids. Trimming took 5 bases from V and 4 from J; bases not matched to a gene: 8. DNA of the CDR3: TGTGCCAGCAGTCATCCCACACAGGGGAATCAGCCCCAGCATTTT. This codes for CASSHPTQGNQPQHF.

This clonotype turned up a few times. The chain couples TRBV11-2 to TRBJ2-7, with 7 bases identical to TRBD2. CDR1 is SGHAT, CDR2 FQNNGV, per germline. V lost 1 base and J lost 4; bases outside the gene matches: 10. The CDR3 totals 16 residues. The CDR3 DNA reads TGTGCCAGCAGCTTAGGATCGAGCGGGACTTTTTACGAGCAGTACTTC. It codes for CASSLGSSGTFYEQYF.

This chain links TRBV28 with TRBJ1-5, with D hard to call. The V end lost 4 bases, the J end lost 3 bases, and 10 bases lay between the germline ends. Germline V gene lookup returns CDR1 MDHEN and CDR2 SYDVKM. The CDR3 runs to 14 residues. The CDR3 DNA is TGTGCCAGCAGTTGGCAGGCGGACAATCAGCCCCAGCATTTT. Its translation: CASSWQADNQPQHF.

The chain links TRBV7-3 to TRBJ1-6; D perhaps matches TRBD1 (6 bases). Germline V gene data show CDR1 as SGHTA and CDR2 as FQGTGA. This CDR3 region has 16 residues. Deletions cut 1 base from V and 10 bases from J, with 17 bases between. CDR3 nucleotides: TGTGCCAGCAGCTTAAACGCCCGGGGGCAACCCTCACCCCTCCACTTT. Its translation is CASSLNARGQPSPLHF.

As DNA, the CDR3 is TGTGCCAGCAGCTTCTCGGGACAGGGGGCCTACGAGCAGTACTTC. Protein product: CASSFSGQGAYEQYF. This chain connects TRBV11-2 to TRBJ2-7; TRBD1 aligns across 11 bases. CDR1 SGHAT and CDR2 FQNNGV come from the germline V gene. The junction had 3 bases not matched to a gene; V was cut back by 3 bases and J by 2 bases. This CDR3 is built from 15 residues.

The chain couples TRBV3-1 to TRBJ1-3; D is uncertain. Per germline, CDR1 LGHDT and CDR2 YNNKEL (reference sequence). CDR3 length equals 17 residues. V was trimmed by 4 bases and J by 0 bases, leaving 16 bases between them. This chain's CDR3 is CASSLITTGDSGNTIYF. CDR3 nucleotide sequence: TGTGCCAGCAGCCTTATTACGACTGGGGACTCTGGAAACACCATATATTTT.

The table lists this clonotype with many counts. The chain recombines TRBV28 with TRBJ2-7, with D tentatively TRBD1 (6 bases). Between the trimmed V and J ends, which lost 6 bases and 1 base, there was a span of 10 bases. CDR3 length: 13 residues. Germline lookup yields CDR1 MDHEN and CDR2 SYDVKM. CDR3 DNA: TGTGCCAGCAGACCTGGACAGTCCTACGAGCAGTACTTC. Residues: CASRPGQSYEQYF.

This clonotype was seen ten or more times. The chain combines TRBV6-2 or TRBV6-3 with TRBJ2-7; TRBD2 matches at 9 bases. The junction had 2 bases not matched to a gene; V was cut back by 5 bases and J by 0 bases. CDR1 and CDR2 from the germline V gene are MNHEY and SVGEGT. The CDR3 loop spans 14 amino acids. The DNA for the CDR3 is TGTGCCAGCAGTCCGCGGGGGGGCTCCTACGAGCAGTACTTC. It yields the protein CASSPRGGSYEQYF.

The chain links TRBV28 to TRBJ1-5; D remains ambiguous. This CDR3 contains 14 residues. Germline loops: CDR1 MDHEN, CDR2 SYDVKM. Trimming removed 5 bases at V and 6 bases at J, with 14 bases between. CDR3 protein: CASSATSVVQPQHF. The CDR3 nucleotides are TGTGCCAGCAGTGCTACCTCAGTAGTTCAGCCCCAGCATTTT.

This clonotype ranks as medium-sized. The rearrangement joins TRBV19 to TRBJ2-5; the match to TRBD1 covers 7 bases. V lost 6 bases, J lost 2 bases, and 6 bases stayed unmatched. Germline-derived CDR1 and CDR2 are LNHDA and SQIVND (reference sequence). This CDR3 has 14 residues. CDR3 sequence (DNA): TGTGCCAGTAGCTCTTCAGGGGGTCAAGAGACCCAGTACTTC. Its translation is CASSSSGGQETQYF.

V usage is TRBV18 and J usage is TRBJ1-3; D is unresolved. The CDR3 is 17 amino acids. Deletions cut 6 bases from V and 0 bases from J, with 18 bases between. Germline values: CDR1 KGHSH, CDR2 LQKENI. CDR3 nucleotides: TGTGCCAGCTCCCAAAATCAAGAGAAGTTCTCTGGAAACACCATATATTTT. As protein: CASSQNQEKFSGNTIYF.

This clonotype was seen a handful of times. The chain uses TRBV30 and TRBJ1-1; possibly TRBD1 for D (6 bases). Trimming removed 5 bases from V and 8 bases from J, with 12 bases in between. The CDR3 is 11 residues long. CDR1 and CDR2 (germline): GTSNPN, SVGIG (reference sequence). CDR3 sequence reads: CAWGLDREAFF. The CDR3 DNA is TGTGCCTGGGGCCTCGACAGGGAAGCTTTCTTT. The variable domain in full, completed from reference TRBV30 and TRBJ1-1, reads SQTIHQWPATLVQPVGSPLSLECTVEGTSNPNLYWYRQAAGRGLQLLFYSVGIGQISSEVPQNLSASRPQDRQFILSSKKLLLSDSGFYLCAWGLDREAFFGQGTRLTVV.

This clonotype is labeled medium-sized. This chain connects TRBV19 to TRBJ2-5; D might be TRBD1 (6 bases). Germline CDR1 reads LNHDA; CDR2 reads SQIVND (reference sequence). With 8 bases removed from V and 1 base from J, the gap between germline ends came to 8 bases. This CDR3 has 12 amino acids. The DNA for the CDR3 is TGTGCCAGTCGGACAGCCCAAGAGACCCAGTACTTC. Its translation is CASRTAQETQYF. Drawing the rest from reference TRBV19 and TRBJ2-5, the complete variable domain is DGGITQSPKYLFRKEGQNVTLSCEQNLNHDAMYWYRQDPGQGLRLIYYSQIVNDFQKGDIAEGYSVSREKKESFPLTVTSAQKNPTAFYLCASRTAQETQYFGPGTRLLVL.

This clonotype is medium-sized in the sample. The genes are TRBV27 and TRBJ2-3; D remains ambiguous. This CDR3 contains 15 residues. Germline CDR1 and CDR2: MNHEY and SMNVEV (reference sequence). Trimming shortened V by 2 bases and J by 0 bases, and 9 bases separated the two germline ends. CDR3 coding DNA: TGTGCCAGCAGTTTAAGGCCTCCCAGCACAGATACGCAGTATTTT. Protein product: CASSLRPPSTDTQYF.

The chain's CDR3 is CASSGHLNTEAFF. The CDR3 nucleotides are TGTGCCAGCTCGGGACATCTGAACACTGAAGCTTTCTTT. The chain has TRBV25-1 and TRBJ1-1; D might be TRBD1 (6 bases). Germline V gene sequence: CDR1 MGHDK, CDR2 SYGVNS. The CDR3 is made up of 13 amino acids. V dropped 8 bases and J dropped 0 bases, with 10 bases sitting between them.

This chain joins TRBV3-1 and TRBJ2-5, with a possible D match to TRBD2 (7 bases). V lost 4 bases and J lost 7, with 19 bases in between. CDR1 LGHDT and CDR2 YNNKEL come from the germline V gene (reference sequence). The length of the CDR3 is 15 residues. The CDR3 bases are TGTGCCAGCAGCCCCATCACGCGGGGGCGGGGGACCCAGTACTTC. Its translation is CASSPITRGRGTQYF.

This clonotype was recorded at least ten times. This chain connects TRBV9 to TRBJ1-2, with D tentatively TRBD1 (5 bases). The CDR3 loop spans 15 amino acids. Germline CDR1 reads SGDLS; CDR2 reads YYNGEE. Trimming removed 4 bases at V and 1 base at J, with 14 bases between. CDR3 residues: CASSPGLTVNYGYTF. Here the CDR3 DNA reads TGTGCCAGCAGCCCCGGACTGACAGTTAACTATGGCTACACCTTC.

Details on this clonotype: A clone one base away is much larger, so this may be a read error. J is TRBJ2-7 and V is TRBV19; TRBD2 matches at 9 bases. This CDR3 region has 15 residues. Germline V gives CDR1 LNHDA, CDR2 SQIVND (reference sequence). V lost 5 bases, J lost 4 bases, and 9 bases stayed unmatched. The CDR3 nucleotides read TGTGCCAGTAGTGCTACCGGGACTAGCCGTTACGAGCAGTACTTC. It is translated as CASSATGTSRYEQYF.

By sample fraction, this clonotype is medium-sized. The chain uses TRBV6-6 and TRBJ1-1; 9 nucleotides match TRBD1. Looked up from germline, CDR1 is MNHNY and CDR2 is SVGAGI (reference sequence). This CDR3 comprises 15 residues. J gave up 1 base and V 2 bases, and 2 bases lay outside the gene matches. DNA of the CDR3: TGTGCCAGCAGTTACACGGGACAGGGGAACACTGAAGCTTTCTTT. It yields the protein CASSYTGQGNTEAFF.

The table lists this clonotype with many counts. This sequence joins TRBV19 and TRBJ1-5, with D possibly matching TRBD1 (5 bases). CDR3 length: 13 residues. V lost 4 bases and J lost 7, with 11 bases in between. In germline, CDR1 is LNHDA, CDR2 SQIVND (reference sequence). The CDR3 loop is CASSTEGIQPQHF. CDR3 coding DNA: TGTGCCAGTAGTACCGAGGGGATCCAGCCCCAGCATTTT.

This clonotype occurred a few times. The V and J genes are TRBV27 and TRBJ1-6; D perhaps matches TRBD1 (6 bases). The CDR3 sequence is 17 residues long. Germline lookup yields CDR1 MNHEY and CDR2 SMNVEV (reference sequence). Trimming removed 6 bases from V and 0 bases from J, with 15 bases in between. This CDR3 is CASRQGPYNSYNSPLHF. CDR3 DNA sequence: TGTGCCAGCAGACAGGGCCCTTACAACTCCTATAATTCACCCCTCCACTTT.

This clonotype is medium-sized. This sequence joins TRBV19 and TRBJ1-6; 9 bases align to TRBD1. J lost 7 bases, V lost 5 bases, and 9 bases had no gene match. Germline values: CDR1 LNHDA, CDR2 SQIVND (reference sequence). The CDR3 is 16 amino acids. CDR3 DNA: TGTGCCAGTAGTCCACCTCCGGGACAGGGAAATTCACCCCTCCACTTT. It translates to CASSPPPGQGNSPLHF.

This chain uses TRBV20-1 with TRBJ1-2, with no clear D. Looked up from germline, CDR1 is DFQATT and CDR2 is SNEGSKA (reference sequence). The CDR3 is 12 residues long. Trimming took off 7 bases at V and 7 bases at J, with 16 bases between the two ends. The CDR3: CSGREGSSGYTF. The CDR3 coding sequence is TGCAGTGGTAGGGAGGGATCGAGTGGCTACACCTTC.

The V gene is TRBV16, the J gene TRBJ1-5; 7 bases are a match to TRBD1. The CDR3 covers 17 residues. Germline V gives CDR1 KGHSY, CDR2 FQNENV. Losses at the gene ends were 0 bases for V and 0 bases for J; bases not matched to a gene: 5. Here the CDR3 reads CASSQSRGHYSNQPQHF. CDR3 nucleotide sequence: TGTGCCAGCAGCCAATCAAGGGGGCATTATAGCAATCAGCCCCAGCATTTT.

The chain couples TRBV28 to TRBJ1-3, with D possibly being TRBD1 (6 bases). The CDR3 is made up of 16 amino acids. V dropped 3 bases and J dropped 0 bases, with 12 bases sitting between them. CDR1 and CDR2 from the germline V gene are MDHEN and SYDVKM. The CDR3 sequence: CASSLSTGPSGNTIYF. The CDR3 DNA follows: TGTGCCAGCAGTTTGTCCACAGGGCCCTCTGGAAACACCATATATTTT.